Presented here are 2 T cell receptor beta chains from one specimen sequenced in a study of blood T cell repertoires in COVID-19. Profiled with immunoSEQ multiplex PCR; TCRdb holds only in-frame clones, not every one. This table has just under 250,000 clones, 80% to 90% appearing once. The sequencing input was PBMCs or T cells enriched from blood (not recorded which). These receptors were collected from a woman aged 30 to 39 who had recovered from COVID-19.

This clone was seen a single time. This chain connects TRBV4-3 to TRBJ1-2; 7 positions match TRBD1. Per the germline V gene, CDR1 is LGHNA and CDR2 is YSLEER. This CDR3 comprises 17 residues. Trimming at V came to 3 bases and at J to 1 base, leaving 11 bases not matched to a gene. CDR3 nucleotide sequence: TGCGCCAGCAGCCACGACTCGGGGACAGACCTTAACTATGGCTACACCTTC. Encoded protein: CASSHDSGTDLNYGYTF.

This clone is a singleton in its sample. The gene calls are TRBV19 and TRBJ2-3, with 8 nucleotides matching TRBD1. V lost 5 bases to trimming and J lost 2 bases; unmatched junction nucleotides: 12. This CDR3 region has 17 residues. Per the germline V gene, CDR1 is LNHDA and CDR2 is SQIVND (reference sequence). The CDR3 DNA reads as TGTGCCAGTAGTCCCCGGGGGACAGGAGACATCACAGATACGCAGTATTTT. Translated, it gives CASSPRGTGDITDTQYF.